Shown below are 9 T cell receptor beta chains from a single sample sequenced in a study of cytomegalovirus exposure and HLA in healthy donors. Researchers ran the PCR with 60 Vbeta and 13 Jbeta primers. Measured with immunoSEQ multiplex PCR; TCRdb has only the in-frame clones, and not every one. This table holds over 150,000 clones, roughly 79% found once. The sample was PBMCs. The receptors stem from a male donor in good health and CMV-seropositive.

The chain combines TRBV4-1 with TRBJ2-7, with D tentatively TRBD1 (5 bases). The V end lost 5 bases, the J end lost 5 bases, and 7 bases lay between the germline ends. Germline values: CDR1 MGHRA, CDR2 YSYEKL. CDR3 size: 11 residues. The CDR3 DNA reads as TGCGCCAGCAGCTTAGGGGACGAGCAGTACTTC. The encoded protein is CASSLGDEQYF.

In DNA, the CDR3 is TGTGCCAGCAGCTTAGCCGGGGGGGCCCAGGGAGAGCAGTACTTC. It specifies CASSLAGGAQGEQYF. J is TRBJ2-7 and V is TRBV7-2; 8 nucleotides match TRBD2. Germline V gene sequence: CDR1 SGHTA, CDR2 FQGNSA. The CDR3 has 15 residues. The V gene end was trimmed by 0 bases and the J gene end by 7 bases; junction bases not matched to a gene: 8.

This chain connects TRBV6-5 to TRBJ2-5, with 8 bases aligning to TRBD2. In germline, CDR1 is MNHEY, CDR2 SVGAGI. There are 16 residues in the CDR3. The V segment lost 0 bases and the J segment 5 bases; nucleotides outside the gene matches: 8. CDR3 DNA: TGTGCCAGCAGTTACTCCTCCGGGGGGGTCCGGGAGACCCAGTACTTC. Translating gives CASSYSSGGVRETQYF.

This rearrangement joins TRBV13 to TRBJ2-3; maybe TRBD2 (6 bases). The CDR3 sequence is 17 residues long. From germline, CDR1 is PRHDT and CDR2 FYEKMQ (reference sequence). V lost 3 bases to trimming and J lost 0 bases, with 16 bases between them. CDR3: CASSFRLGTTSTDTQYF. The CDR3 nucleotides read TGTGCCAGCAGCTTTAGACTAGGAACCACTAGCACAGATACGCAGTATTTT.

This chain links TRBV30 with TRBJ2-1, with 7 bases fitting TRBD2. The V gene's germline CDR1 is GTSNPN and CDR2 SVGIG (reference sequence). The CDR3 runs to 16 residues. Trimming cost V 2 bases and J 0 bases; bases outside gene matches: 7. The CDR3 loop is CAWSPSPGGSYNEQFF. The CDR3 DNA follows: TGTGCCTGGAGTCCCTCTCCGGGGGGCTCCTACAATGAGCAGTTCTTC.

In regard to this clone: The identical CDR3 is also encoded by other nucleotide sequences in the sample. This rearrangement joins TRBV6-5 to TRBJ2-7, with TRBD1 as a possible D gene (6 bases). V lost 2 bases and J lost 2, with 10 bases in between. Germline assignment: CDR1 MNHEY and CDR2 SVGAGI. This CDR3 is built from 14 residues. The CDR3 DNA follows: TGTGCCAGCAGTTACCAGGCAGGGGCCTACGAGCAGTACTTC. It encodes CASSYQAGAYEQYF.

This clone has a handful of counts. This chain connects TRBV5-6 to TRBJ1-3; TRBD1 agrees at 11 bases. Germline lookup yields CDR1 SGHDT and CDR2 YYEEEE. V lost 3 bases to trimming and J lost 4 bases; unmatched junction nucleotides: 3. The CDR3 covers 15 residues. The CDR3 is CASSYGQGAGNTIYF. Here the CDR3 DNA reads TGTGCCAGCAGCTATGGACAGGGGGCAGGAAACACCATATATTTT.

The chain links TRBV30 to TRBJ2-5; 9 bases agree with TRBD2. This CDR3 is built from 15 residues. The germline CDR1 and CDR2 sequences are GTSNPN and SVGIG (reference sequence). The ends lost 0 bases at V and 2 bases at J; junction bases unmatched: 4. The CDR3 here is CAWSVGLAGQETQYF. The CDR3 bases are TGTGCCTGGAGTGTGGGGCTAGCGGGGCAAGAGACCCAGTACTTC.

This chain joins TRBV9 and TRBJ1-4; no firm D call. Looked up from germline, CDR1 is SGDLS and CDR2 is YYNGEE. V dropped 6 bases and J dropped 4 bases, with 13 bases sitting between them. The CDR3 spans 14 residues. CDR3 DNA: TGTGCCAGCAATAGCGGCAGCCTTAATGAAAAACTGTTTTTT. Its protein product is CASNSGSLNEKLFF.